This TCR beta chain was identified during a study of CD8+CD57+ T cells in acquired aplastic anemia. For the study at large: When averaged, DNA from sorted CD4+ and CD8+ cells came to 3.2 ug. Study results and limitations: Shared by patients and controls, 25 to 35 CD8+ CDR3s were abundant in patients. Controls did not differ significantly from patients in CD8+ Simpson's diversity.

The patients chosen for sequencing had shown expansion of CD8+CD57+ cells (detected by flow cytometry). Blood was sampled before the patients had received any therapy. On this clonotype: Its antigen is as yet unknown.

Germline V gives CDR1 SGHVS, CDR2 FQNEAQ. The V and J ends lost 2 bases and 5 bases respectively, with 4 bases between them. The CDR3 sequence is 11 residues long. Investigators profiled TCR beta VDJ and CDR3 from genomic DNA template. TCRdb re-derived calls from the reads in MiXCR, one entry per CDR3 protein. The sample has 150,000 or so distinct CDR3 sequences; roughly 48% are singletons. V usage is TRBV7-8 and J usage is TRBJ2-7; no reliable D call. The TCR originated in a human donor with aplastic anemia. Material for sequencing was sorted CD4+, CD8+, or CD8+CD57+ T cells (not recorded which) from PBMCs. The CDR3 here is CASSLSNEQYF. The CDR3 nucleotides are TGTGCCAGCAGCTTAAGCAACGAGCAGTACTTC.